Given below is one T cell receptor beta chain in context. The data were obtained in a study of blood T cell repertoires in COVID-19. Study background: Italy, Spain and the United States were the sources of the convalescent and acute COVID-19 samples. Sources were T cells, B-cell-depleted T cells, or PBMCs; the material itself was cDNA or gDNA.

Original processing methods: Nucleated cell number was recorded as an estimate derived from reference gene primer amplification. Profiled with immunoSEQ multiplex PCR; TCRdb holds only in-frame clones, not every one. V and J calls and clone size are given by that table; D and trimming were obtained from the DNA. The repertoire holds some 200,000 clones, approximately 87% seen once, with about 1% in the top ten. The sequence was collected from a young woman who had recovered from COVID-19. The sequenced sample consisted of peripheral blood.

The DNA for the CDR3 is TGTGCCAGCAGTCCCAGGGAGAACACTGAAGCTTTCTTT. Amino acid sequence: CASSPRENTEAFF. This chain joins TRBV28 and TRBJ1-1; a weak D match, TRBD1 (5 bases). Trimming removed 5 bases at V and 1 base at J, with 8 bases between. Germline-derived CDR1 and CDR2 are MDHEN and SYDVKM. The CDR3 has 13 residues.